The 26 T cell receptor beta chains presented below share a single source sample, sequenced in a study of cytomegalovirus exposure and HLA in healthy donors. The PCR employed 60 Vbeta primers together with 13 Jbeta primers. TCRdb keeps only in-frame clones here, not all; method: immunoSEQ multiplex PCR. The sample lists 210,000 or so clones, 70% to 90% occurring once. What was sequenced was PBMCs. Receptors originate from a human donor in good health.

The chain joins TRBV5-5 to TRBJ2-2; D unclear. CDR1 is SGHKS and CDR2 is YYEKEE in the germline V gene (reference sequence). Trimming removed 2 bases from V and 0 bases from J, with 8 bases in between. The CDR3 is 15 amino acids. The CDR3 coding sequence is TGTGCCAGCAGCTTTTTTTCTGCGAACACCGGGGAGCTGTTTTTT. It is translated as CASSFFSANTGELFF.

The gene calls are TRBV28 and TRBJ1-5; 7 bases line up with TRBD1. The CDR3 is 15 residues long. Trimming at V came to 8 bases and at J to 0 bases, leaving 7 bases not matched to a gene. From germline, CDR1 is MDHEN and CDR2 SYDVKM. CDR3 amino acids: CASRQGFYSNQPQHF. CDR3 sequence (DNA): TGTGCCAGCCGACAGGGCTTTTATAGCAATCAGCCCCAGCATTTT.

V is TRBV14 and J is TRBJ2-7, with 11 bases identical to TRBD2. The germline gives CDR1 SGHDN, CDR2 FVKESK. Trimming at V came to 3 bases and at J to 2 bases, leaving 9 bases not matched to a gene. This CDR3 is built from 17 residues. As DNA, the CDR3 is TGTGCCAGCAGCCAGCCTCGGACTAGCGGGTGTGCCTACGAGCAGTACTTC. This sequence encodes CASSQPRTSGCAYEQYF.

The rearrangement links TRBV6-4 to TRBJ2-1, with 10 bases fitting TRBD2. This CDR3 region has 18 residues. Per the germline V gene, CDR1 is MRHNA and CDR2 is SNTAGT. The trim removed 2 bases at V and 1 base at J, leaving 8 bases unmatched. The CDR3 spells CASSDGASGSLSYNEQFF. The CDR3 nucleotides read TGTGCCAGCAGTGACGGGGCTAGCGGGAGTTTATCCTACAATGAGCAGTTCTTC.

This chain connects TRBV6-5 to TRBJ2-5, with D maybe TRBD1 (6 bases). The germline V and J ends were trimmed by 7 bases and 0 bases, with 15 bases remaining between them. This CDR3 spans 15 amino acids. CDR1 MNHEY and CDR2 SVGAGI come from the germline V gene. CDR3 in amino acids: CASNTYRVNQETQYF. In nucleotides, the CDR3 is TGTGCCAGCAACACCTACAGGGTGAACCAAGAGACCCAGTACTTC.

This clone was recorded only once. The chain couples TRBV5-1 to TRBJ2-7; D might be TRBD2 (7 bases). V lost 0 bases and J 0 bases, leaving 16 bases between the germline ends. The CDR3 is made up of 17 amino acids. Germline-derived CDR1 and CDR2 are SGHRS and YFSETQ. CDR3 sequence reads: CASSLGGGQAFSYEQYF. Written as DNA, the CDR3 is TGCGCCAGCAGCTTGGGGGGGGGCCAGGCCTTCTCCTACGAGCAGTACTTC.

This chain connects TRBV18 to TRBJ2-3; 12 nucleotides agree with TRBD2. The V segment lost 5 bases and the J segment 6 bases; nucleotides outside the gene matches: 9. Germline V gives CDR1 KGHSH, CDR2 LQKENI. CDR3 length equals 16 residues. In DNA, the CDR3 is TGTGCCAGCTCATCACGGACTAGCGGGAAAGGGGATACGCAGTATTTT. Translating gives CASSSRTSGKGDTQYF.

V usage is TRBV11-3 and J usage is TRBJ2-1, with 9 positions matching TRBD2. Looked up from germline, CDR1 is SGHNT and CDR2 is YENEEA. V was pared by 0 bases and J by 5 bases, with 2 bases of the junction left unmatched. This CDR3 has 15 residues. The CDR3 region has the DNA TGTGCCAGCAGCTTAGAGGCGGGAGGGCACAATGAGCAGTTCTTC. Protein product: CASSLEAGGHNEQFF.

The chain joins TRBV6-5 to TRBJ1-1; the match to TRBD1 covers 10 bases. The J segment lost 10 bases and the V segment lost 6 bases, leaving 8 bases of the junction unmatched. Germline V gene lookup returns CDR1 MNHEY and CDR2 SVGAGI. The CDR3 consists of 13 residues. The CDR3, as DNA: TGTGCCAGCAGCCCGGGACAGGGGACTTTAGCTTTCTTT. Translation: CASSPGQGTLAFF.

The chain is built from TRBV28 and TRBJ2-7, with TRBD2 matching 10 bases. The trim removed 6 bases at V and 2 bases at J, leaving 13 bases unmatched. CDR3 length: 17 amino acids. Germline CDR1 MDHEN, CDR2 SYDVKM. The CDR3 DNA reads TGTGCCAGCAGCCCAGGACTAGCGGTGGGACCCGCCTACGAGCAGTACTTC. Translating it yields CASSPGLAVGPAYEQYF.

This clone came up a few times. The chain links TRBV18 to TRBJ2-1, with D maybe TRBD1 (7 bases). The V gene lost 1 base and the J gene lost 5 bases, with 12 bases spanning the gap. The CDR3 length is 15 residues. The germline V gene has CDR1 KGHSH and CDR2 LQKENI. The CDR3 is CASSPRRGHNNEQFF. The CDR3, as DNA: TGTGCCAGCTCACCACGGAGGGGGCACAACAATGAGCAGTTCTTC.

This clone appeared a single time. The V gene is TRBV5-4, the J gene TRBJ2-6; D unclear. Germline loops: CDR1 SGHNT, CDR2 YYREEE (reference sequence). Trimming shortened V by 7 bases and J by 0 bases, and 11 bases separated the two germline ends. The length of the CDR3 is 15 residues. The CDR3 sequence is CASSDRGSGANVLTF. CDR3 DNA sequence: TGTGCCAGCTCTGACCGAGGCTCTGGGGCCAACGTCCTGACTTTC.

The chain is built from TRBV4-1 and TRBJ2-5; D gene unclear. Per germline, CDR1 MGHRA and CDR2 YSYEKL. Trimming shortened V by 5 bases and J by 4 bases, and 8 bases separated the two germline ends. The CDR3 consists of 12 residues. This chain's CDR3 is CASSSHSETQYF. Written as DNA, the CDR3 is TGCGCCAGCAGCTCCCATTCAGAGACCCAGTACTTC.

About this clone itself: A junction end diverges from the germline sequence, so it may reflect a read error. Other DNA sequences from this sample encode an identical CDR3 as well. The chain links TRBV6-6 to TRBJ2-2; 8 bases agree with TRBD2. The CDR3 has 15 residues. The germline gives CDR1 MNHNY, CDR2 SVGAGI (reference sequence). This CDR3 reads CASSPGGASTGELFF. Written as DNA, the CDR3 is TGTGCCAGCAGTCCCGGGGGGGCGAGCACCGGGGAGTTGTTTTTT.

V usage is TRBV5-6 and J usage is TRBJ1-2; D not certain. CDR3 size: 12 residues. Germline loops: CDR1 SGHDT, CDR2 YYEEEE. Trimming removed 2 bases from V and 7 bases from J, with 9 bases in between. This CDR3 is CASSFGIIGYTF. In DNA, the CDR3 is TGTGCCAGCAGCTTCGGGATTATTGGCTACACCTTC.

CDR3 sequence: CSVEVGREADTQYF. CDR3 DNA sequence: TGCAGCGTTGAAGTCGGGAGGGAGGCAGATACGCAGTATTTT. This chain joins TRBV29-1 and TRBJ2-3, with 8 bases that match TRBD2. The ends lost 1 base at V and 4 bases at J; junction bases unmatched: 4. Per the germline V gene, CDR1 is SQVTM and CDR2 is ANQGSEA. This CDR3 is 14 amino acids long.

The chain is built from TRBV7-8 and TRBJ1-5; possible D gene TRBD1, 6 bases. Germline CDR1 reads SGHVS; CDR2 reads FQNEAQ. Between the trimmed V and J ends, which lost 2 bases and 1 base, there was a span of 12 bases. The CDR3 runs to 16 residues. The CDR3 loop reads CASSLRSGTSNQPQHF. CDR3 nucleotides: TGTGCCAGCAGCTTAAGGTCCGGGACAAGCAATCAGCCCCAGCATTTT. The variable domain in full, with the rest retrieved from reference TRBV7-8 and TRBJ1-5, is GAGVSQSPRYKVAKRGQDVALRCDPISGHVSLFWYQQALGQGPEFLTYFQNEAQLDKSGLPSDRFFAERPEGSVSTLKIQRTQQEDSAVYLCASSLRSGTSNQPQHFGDGTRLSIL.

CDR3: CASSDSIADHTNEQFF. In DNA form, the CDR3 reads TGTGCCAGCAGTGACTCGATTGCGGATCATACCAATGAGCAGTTCTTC. V gene TRBV6-4 combines with J gene TRBJ2-1; D is undetermined. The ends were cut back, 0 bases at V and 6 bases at J, with 15 bases in the middle. The CDR3 is made up of 16 amino acids. In germline, CDR1 is MRHNA, CDR2 SNTAGT.

This clone showed up just a few times. The chain links TRBV18 to TRBJ1-1; tentative D call: TRBD1 (5 bases). Germline V gene data show CDR1 as KGHSH and CDR2 as LQKENI. The V and J ends lost 5 bases and 7 bases respectively, with 8 bases between them. This CDR3 contains 11 residues. CDR3 loop: CASSGGNEAFF. Written as DNA, the CDR3 is TGTGCCAGCTCAGGGGGGAATGAAGCTTTCTTT.

The rearrangement joins TRBV30 to TRBJ2-1; 10 positions agree with TRBD2. The CDR3 is made up of 15 amino acids. The germline CDR1 and CDR2 sequences are GTSNPN and SVGIG (reference sequence). J gave up 9 bases and V 4 bases, and 12 bases lay outside the gene matches. The CDR3 DNA is TGTGCCTGGAACGCAGCGGGAGGGGTCGCTGCTGAGCAGTTCTTC. This sequence encodes CAWNAAGGVAAEQFF.

The V gene is TRBV7-9, the J gene TRBJ2-3; TRBD2 agrees at 11 bases. The V and J ends lost 5 bases and 5 bases, in that order; junction bases with no gene match: 3. The CDR3 totals 14 residues. Germline V gives CDR1 SEHNR, CDR2 FQNEAQ (reference sequence). The CDR3 loop reads CASSPGTSGDTQYF. The CDR3 nucleotides read TGTGCCAGCAGCCCGGGGACTAGCGGAGATACGCAGTATTTT.

The chain links TRBV6-1 to TRBJ1-1; 8 nucleotides line up with TRBD1. After removal of 9 bases from V and 10 bases from J, the junction contained 7 bases not matched to a gene. The CDR3 runs to 11 residues. CDR1 MNHNS and CDR2 SASEGT come from the germline V gene. The CDR3 DNA reads TGTGCCAGTCGTTCAGGGGGCTTAGCTTTCTTT. Protein sequence: CASRSGGLAFF.

The V call is TRBV5-4, the J call TRBJ1-2; TRBD1 aligns across 7 bases. The CDR3 is 14 residues long. Germline assignment: CDR1 SGHNT and CDR2 YYREEE (reference sequence). V shed 3 bases, J shed 9 bases, and the junction held 11 bases outside the gene matches. CDR3 loop: CASSSIQGKYSYTF. CDR3 DNA: TGTGCCAGCAGCTCGATACAGGGGAAATATAGCTACACCTTC. The complete variable domain, with remaining parts taken from reference TRBV5-4 and TRBJ1-2, reads ETGVTQSPTHLIKTRGQQVTLRCSSQSGHNTVSWYQQALGQGPQFIFQYYREEENGRGNFPPRFSGLQFPNYSSELNVNALELDDSALYLCASSSIQGKYSYTFGSGTRLTVV.

The chain uses TRBV29-1 and TRBJ1-1; D is undetermined. The CDR3 length is 13 residues. Germline CDR1 SQVTM, CDR2 ANQGSEA. V lost 4 bases to trimming and J lost 0 bases, with 9 bases between them. CDR3 in amino acids: CSVANTVNTEAFF. CDR3 sequence (DNA): TGCAGCGTTGCGAATACGGTGAACACTGAAGCTTTCTTT. Combining the CDR3 with reference TRBV29-1 and TRBJ1-1 gives the whole variable domain SAVISQKPSRDICQRGTSLTIQCQVDSQVTMMFWYRQQPGQSLTLIATANQGSEATYESGFVIDKFPISRPNLTFSTLTVSNMSPEDSSIYLCSVANTVNTEAFFGQGTRLTVV.

The V and J genes are TRBV27 and TRBJ2-7, with D tentatively TRBD2 (5 bases). Trimming removed 4 bases at V and 3 bases at J, with 19 bases between. CDR1 is MNHEY, CDR2 SMNVEV, per germline (reference sequence). The CDR3 has 16 residues. The CDR3 sequence: CASSSKPPPGYYEQYF. The CDR3 coding sequence is TGTGCCAGCAGTTCTAAACCCCCCCCGGGATACTACGAGCAGTACTTC.

The rearrangement uses TRBV10-2 and TRBJ1-4; D is uncertain. From germline, CDR1 is WSHSY and CDR2 SAAADI. The CDR3 extends over 14 amino acids. Trimming stripped 6 bases from V and 8 bases from J, with 16 bases between. The CDR3 here is CASSQWREGEKLFF. The CDR3 DNA follows: TGCGCCAGCAGCCAATGGAGGGAGGGCGAAAAACTGTTTTTT.